This TCR beta chain was captured in a study of long-term antiretroviral therapy in people with HIV. The CDR3 runs to 15 residues. Germline lookup yields CDR1 MGHRA and CDR2 YSYEKL. Trimming pared 2 bases from V and 2 bases from J, leaving 13 bases between. At the survey level, the v3.0 immunoSEQ assay was run. Generated by immunoSEQ multiplex PCR, the TCRdb table keeps only in-frame clones and is missing some. There are about 27,000 clones in the sample; 80% to 90% occur only once, and approximately 9.5% lies in the top ten. This receptor was identified in a man between 35 and 55 years old with HIV. The chain combines TRBV4-1 with TRBJ2-7, with D unresolved. Source: unsorted PBMCs, taken 3 years after starting antiretroviral therapy. CDR3 sequence (DNA): TGCGCCAGCAGCCAAATACTGGGCGGAGCCTACGAGCAGTACTTC. It is translated as CASSQILGGAYEQYF.